The 8 T cell receptor beta chains presented below share a single source sample, sequenced in a study of blood T cell repertoires in COVID-19 (dated by TCRdb to the early 2020s). Preparation of the library involved the immunoSEQ multiplex PCR assay. Entries here come from immuneACCESS through TCRdb and include only in-frame sequences with V and J called. Some clones fail to appear in such tables; in the studies checked, an unresolved V gene covers under half of the shortfall, and the cause of the remainder is unknown. The sample table shows 9,500 to 12,000 clones, and around nine tenths are seen once. Around 25% of the sample comes from the top ten. Sequenced: peripheral blood. These receptors all come from a young man with active or convalescent COVID-19.

The chain carries TRBV12-3 or TRBV12-4 and TRBJ2-1; 7 nucleotides match TRBD1. The CDR3 consists of 13 residues. J was trimmed by 5 bases and V by 8 bases; bases with no gene match: 6. CDR3 DNA: TGTGCCAGCGGGACAGCACGCGACAATGAGCAGTTCTTC. Amino acids: CASGTARDNEQFF.

J is TRBJ2-7 and V is TRBV7-9, with a weak D call TRBD2 (5 bases). Trimming stripped 6 bases from V and 0 bases from J, with 18 bases between. The CDR3 totals 16 residues. Germline CDR1 SEHNR, CDR2 FQNEAQ (reference sequence). The CDR3 DNA follows: TGTGCCAGCAGTCTAGCCCCGCGGCAGTCCTCCTACGAGCAGTACTTC. Translated: CASSLAPRQSSYEQYF.

The chain employs TRBV2 and TRBJ2-7; 8 bases are shared with TRBD1. The CDR3 spans 13 residues. V trimming: 4 bases; J trimming: 4 bases; junction bases outside the gene matches: 3. Germline V gives CDR1 SNHLY, CDR2 FYNNEI. DNA of the CDR3: TGTGCCAGCAGTGGGACAGGGTCTTACGAGCAGTACTTC. Translating gives CASSGTGSYEQYF.

The V gene is TRBV6-5, the J gene TRBJ2-1; D remains ambiguous. The CDR3 covers 13 residues. V shed 6 bases and J shed 7 bases, with 13 bases lying between them. CDR1 is MNHEY, CDR2 SVGAGI, per germline. CDR3 sequence reads: CASRLNQINEQFF. The CDR3 nucleotides read TGTGCCAGCAGACTTAATCAAATAAATGAGCAGTTCTTC.

The chain has TRBV9 and TRBJ2-1; TRBD1 agrees at 8 bases. The ends lost 4 bases at V and 6 bases at J; junction bases unmatched: 9. The CDR3 sequence is 15 residues long. The germline gives CDR1 SGDLS, CDR2 YYNGEE. CDR3 bases: TGTGCCAGCAGCCCCGGACAGGGTGGGATCAATGAGCAGTTCTTC. Protein: CASSPGQGGINEQFF.

This sequence joins TRBV2 and TRBJ2-1; 7 bases are shared with TRBD1. With 6 bases clipped from V and 2 bases from J, the junction kept 7 bases outside the gene matches. This CDR3 comprises 15 residues. From germline, CDR1 is SNHLY and CDR2 FYNNEI. The CDR3 region is CASSPDRSPYNEQFF. For the CDR3, the DNA is TGTGCCAGCAGCCCGGACAGGAGCCCCTACAATGAGCAGTTCTTC.

The chain carries TRBV3-1 (or the pseudogene TRBV3-2) and TRBJ2-5; D perhaps matches TRBD2 (7 bases). V lost 4 bases, J lost 1 base, and 16 bases lay in between. The CDR3 extends over 16 amino acids. Germline lookup yields CDR1 LGHDT and CDR2 YNNKEL (reference sequence). This CDR3 reads CASSPALAGAQETQYF. The CDR3, as DNA: TGTGCCAGCAGCCCAGCACTCGCGGGGGCCCAAGAGACCCAGTACTTC.

The rearrangement joins TRBV2 to TRBJ1-2; D unresolved. The V gene lost 1 base and the J gene lost 0 bases, with 12 bases spanning the gap. Germline CDR1 reads SNHLY; CDR2 reads FYNNEI. This CDR3 has 16 residues. CDR3 in DNA: TGTGCCAGCAGTGAAGAGGTGGCGGTAGCTAACTATGGCTACACCTTC. Its translation is CASSEEVAVANYGYTF.